These T cell receptor beta chains were read from a single sample in a study of naive and memory T cell subsets. MiXCR, run by TCRdb on the UMI-ligation and nested PCR reads, gives a single entry per CDR3 protein. The sample includes approximately 150,000 distinct CDR3 sequences, approximately 20% seen only once; the top ten take 0.55% to 0.75%. Sample: naive CD8+ T cells from blood. Receptors were obtained from a human donor in good health. The CDR3 runs from the conserved cysteine through the conserved F or W. The D gene is left open where the match is weak. Rows may omit the clone size; those that give it use once, few, many or a size class.

v_call: TRBV6-5
j_call: TRBJ2-7
d_call: NA
clone_size: few
cdr3_nt: TGTGCCAGCAGTTACCTCGTTTCCAGCTCCTACGAGCAGTACTTC
cdr3_aa: CASSYLVSSSYEQYF

v_call: TRBV30
j_call: TRBJ2-2
d_call: NA
clone_size: NA
cdr3_nt: TGTGCCTGGAGTGTACGGGGGGCGTCAGCCGGGGAGCTGTTTTTT
cdr3_aa: CAWSVRGASAGELFF

v_call: TRBV7-6
j_call: TRBJ1-6
d_call: TRBD1
clone_size: NA
cdr3_nt: TGTGCCAGCAGCTTAGTGTGGGCGGGACAGGATGTTAATTCACCCCTCCACTTT
cdr3_aa: CASSLVWAGQDVNSPLHF

v_call: TRBV12-3/TRBV12-4
j_call: TRBJ1-4
d_call: NA
clone_size: NA
cdr3_nt: TGTGCCAGCAGTCCCCGGGCCAGCGGTGAAAAACTGTTTTTT
cdr3_aa: CASSPRASGEKLFF

v_call: TRBV7-8
j_call: TRBJ2-7
d_call: NA
clone_size: few
cdr3_nt: TGTGCCAGCAGCTTATCGGCTATGGAAAGCTACGAGCAGTACTTC
cdr3_aa: CASSLSAMESYEQYF

v_call: TRBV12-5
j_call: TRBJ2-5
d_call: NA
clone_size: NA
cdr3_nt: TGTGCTAGTGGTTTCGGACACGAGGGGTACCAAGAGACCCAGTACTTC
cdr3_aa: CASGFGHEGYQETQYF

v_call: TRBV20-1
j_call: TRBJ2-3
d_call: NA
clone_size: few
cdr3_nt: TGCAGTGCTAGGGAGCGGACTAGCACAGATACGCAGTATTTT
cdr3_aa: CSARERTSTDTQYF

v_call: TRBV6-6
j_call: TRBJ2-3
d_call: NA
clone_size: NA
cdr3_nt: TGTGCCAGCAGTTACTCGAATGCGGCCTACAGTAGCACAGATACGCAGTATTTT
cdr3_aa: CASSYSNAAYSSTDTQYF

v_call: TRBV5-1
j_call: TRBJ1-1
d_call: TRBD1
clone_size: NA
cdr3_nt: TGCGCCAGCAGCTTGGTTGGGACAGTGACTGAAGCTTTCTTT
cdr3_aa: CASSLVGTVTEAFF

v_call: TRBV28
j_call: TRBJ2-3
d_call: NA
clone_size: NA
cdr3_nt: TGTGCCAGCAGTCCATTGATTTTGGGTCGGACGGACGTGCCCACAGATACGCAGTATTTT
cdr3_aa: CASSPLILGRTDVPTDTQYF

v_call: TRBV4-2
j_call: TRBJ2-1
d_call: NA
clone_size: NA
cdr3_nt: TGTGCCAGCAGCCCCTATCCCAGGGGATACAATGAGCAGTTCTTC
cdr3_aa: CASSPYPRGYNEQFF

v_call: TRBV6-2/TRBV6-3
j_call: TRBJ2-1
d_call: TRBD2
clone_size: NA
cdr3_nt: TGTGCCAGCAGTTACCCAACCGCACGGACTAGCGGGAGTGGGTTCTACAATGAGCAGTTCTTC
cdr3_aa: CASSYPTARTSGSGFYNEQFF

v_call: TRBV12-3/TRBV12-4
j_call: TRBJ1-3
d_call: NA
clone_size: few
cdr3_nt: TGTGCCAGCACCCCGGGGATAGTTGGAAACACCATATATTTT
cdr3_aa: CASTPGIVGNTIYF

v_call: TRBV4-3
j_call: TRBJ2-7
d_call: NA
clone_size: NA
cdr3_nt: TGCGCCAGCAGCCAAGAGGTTACATGGGAGCAGTACTTC
cdr3_aa: CASSQEVTWEQYF

v_call: TRBV20-1
j_call: TRBJ2-1
d_call: NA
clone_size: NA
cdr3_nt: TGCAGTGCCGCGGGGTGGGGCTCCTACAATGAGCAGTTCTTC
cdr3_aa: CSAAGWGSYNEQFF

v_call: TRBV13
j_call: TRBJ2-3
d_call: NA
clone_size: NA
cdr3_nt: TGTGCCAGCAGCTCTGGACAGGGTTGGGCGGGAGATCGCACAGATACGCAGTATTTT
cdr3_aa: CASSSGQGWAGDRTDTQYF

v_call: TRBV7-9
j_call: TRBJ2-7
d_call: NA
clone_size: NA
cdr3_nt: TGTGCCAGCAGCCTCGCCTCGGGTGCGAGCGTCGAGCAGTACTTC
cdr3_aa: CASSLASGASVEQYF

v_call: TRBV24-1
j_call: TRBJ2-3
d_call: NA
clone_size: few
cdr3_nt: TGTGCCACCAGTGATCGGGCTCTTACAGATACGCAGTATTTT
cdr3_aa: CATSDRALTDTQYF

v_call: TRBV15
j_call: TRBJ2-1
d_call: NA
clone_size: few
cdr3_nt: TGTGCCACCAGCAGAGGATGGCTAGCGACCTACAATGAGCAGTTCTTC
cdr3_aa: CATSRGWLATYNEQFF

v_call: TRBV6-1
j_call: TRBJ2-2
d_call: NA
clone_size: NA
cdr3_nt: TGTGCCAGCAGTGAAGCGCTTGGAGTAGGAACCGGGGAGCTGTTTTTT
cdr3_aa: CASSEALGVGTGELFF

v_call: TRBV7-8
j_call: TRBJ1-4
d_call: NA
clone_size: few
cdr3_nt: TGTGCCAGCAGCGGAACCGGGACACCAACTAATGAAAAACTGTTTTTT
cdr3_aa: CASSGTGTPTNEKLFF

v_call: TRBV7-2
j_call: TRBJ2-5
d_call: NA
clone_size: few
cdr3_nt: TGTGCCAGCAGGACAGGCCGGGAGACCCAGTACTTC
cdr3_aa: CASRTGRETQYF

v_call: TRBV24-1
j_call: TRBJ2-1
d_call: TRBD1
clone_size: NA
cdr3_nt: TGTGCCACCAGTGATTCAACCGTGGGACAGGGGGACAATGAGCAGTTCTTC
cdr3_aa: CATSDSTVGQGDNEQFF

v_call: TRBV28
j_call: TRBJ2-7
d_call: NA
clone_size: few
cdr3_nt: TGTGCCAGTGGGGAGCCCTCCTACGAGCAGTACTTC
cdr3_aa: CASGEPSYEQYF

v_call: TRBV13
j_call: TRBJ2-6
d_call: NA
clone_size: many
cdr3_nt: TGTGCCAGCAGTCAAACTAGCCGGGTATCTGGGGCCAACGTCCTGACTTTC
cdr3_aa: CASSQTSRVSGANVLTF

v_call: TRBV12-5
j_call: TRBJ2-1
d_call: NA
clone_size: few
cdr3_nt: TGTGCTAGTGGTTTGTACCCCTTTGGGGGCAGCTCCTACAATGAGCAGTTCTTC
cdr3_aa: CASGLYPFGGSSYNEQFF

v_call: TRBV20-1
j_call: TRBJ2-5
d_call: TRBD2
clone_size: NA
cdr3_nt: TGCAGTGCTAGATCATCCTTTGGACTAGCGGGAGTAGAGACCCAGTACTTC
cdr3_aa: CSARSSFGLAGVETQYF

v_call: TRBV29-1
j_call: TRBJ2-1
d_call: TRBD2
clone_size: NA
cdr3_nt: TGCAGCGTTGAAGCGGAGACTAGCGGGGGACCAACGCAGTTCTTC
cdr3_aa: CSVEAETSGGPTQFF

v_call: TRBV2
j_call: TRBJ2-7
d_call: TRBD2
clone_size: few
cdr3_nt: TGTGCCAGCGTGGGGACTAGCGTATACTACGAGCAGTACTTC
cdr3_aa: CASVGTSVYYEQYF

v_call: TRBV3-1
j_call: TRBJ2-3
d_call: TRBD2
clone_size: NA
cdr3_nt: TGTGCCAGCAGCCCCAGCGGGAGTTTTAGCACAGATACGCAGTATTTT
cdr3_aa: CASSPSGSFSTDTQYF

v_call: TRBV6-2/TRBV6-3
j_call: TRBJ2-7
d_call: TRBD2
clone_size: few
cdr3_nt: TGTGCCAGCAGCGGATTAGCGGGAGCCTACGAGCAGTACTTC
cdr3_aa: CASSGLAGAYEQYF

v_call: TRBV27
j_call: TRBJ2-3
d_call: TRBD2
clone_size: few
cdr3_nt: TGTGCCAGCAGACCCCTAGCGGGAGGAGGGGAAGATACGCAGTATTTT
cdr3_aa: CASRPLAGGGEDTQYF

v_call: TRBV7-9
j_call: TRBJ2-1
d_call: NA
clone_size: NA
cdr3_nt: TGTGCCAGCAGGGCCGGGACTGCGCTGTTCGATGAGCAGTTCTTC
cdr3_aa: CASRAGTALFDEQFF

v_call: TRBV29-1
j_call: TRBJ2-7
d_call: NA
clone_size: few
cdr3_nt: TGCAGCGTTGAGTTCGGGAGAAAGGGGGAGCAGTACTTC
cdr3_aa: CSVEFGRKGEQYF

v_call: TRBV5-1
j_call: TRBJ2-2
d_call: TRBD2
clone_size: NA
cdr3_nt: TGCGCCAGCAGCTTTCTGACTAGCGGGAGAAACACCGGGGAGCTGTTTTTT
cdr3_aa: CASSFLTSGRNTGELFF

v_call: TRBV6-5
j_call: TRBJ1-1
d_call: NA
clone_size: NA
cdr3_nt: TGTGCCAGCAGTTATGCAGGGACGAACACTGAAGCTTTCTTT
cdr3_aa: CASSYAGTNTEAFF

v_call: TRBV4-1
j_call: TRBJ2-2
d_call: NA
clone_size: few
cdr3_nt: TGCGCCAGCAGCCAAGTTTCCCGGGAGCTGTTTTTT
cdr3_aa: CASSQVSRELFF

v_call: TRBV11-2
j_call: TRBJ2-1
d_call: NA
clone_size: NA
cdr3_nt: TGTGCCAGCAGCTTAGGAACCGGGAGCGGGTGGAATTCCAATGAGCAGTTCTTC
cdr3_aa: CASSLGTGSGWNSNEQFF

v_call: TRBV25-1
j_call: TRBJ2-7
d_call: NA
clone_size: NA
cdr3_nt: TGTGCCAGCGCGGCGGTCTACGAGCAGTACTTC
cdr3_aa: CASAAVYEQYF

v_call: TRBV13
j_call: TRBJ2-1
d_call: NA
clone_size: few
cdr3_nt: TGTGCCAGCTCTCCGGGGCTGAATGAGCAGTTCTTC
cdr3_aa: CASSPGLNEQFF

v_call: TRBV28
j_call: TRBJ2-1
d_call: TRBD2
clone_size: NA
cdr3_nt: TGTGCCAGCATTGATAGCGGGCAGTACAATGAGCAGTTCTTC
cdr3_aa: CASIDSGQYNEQFF